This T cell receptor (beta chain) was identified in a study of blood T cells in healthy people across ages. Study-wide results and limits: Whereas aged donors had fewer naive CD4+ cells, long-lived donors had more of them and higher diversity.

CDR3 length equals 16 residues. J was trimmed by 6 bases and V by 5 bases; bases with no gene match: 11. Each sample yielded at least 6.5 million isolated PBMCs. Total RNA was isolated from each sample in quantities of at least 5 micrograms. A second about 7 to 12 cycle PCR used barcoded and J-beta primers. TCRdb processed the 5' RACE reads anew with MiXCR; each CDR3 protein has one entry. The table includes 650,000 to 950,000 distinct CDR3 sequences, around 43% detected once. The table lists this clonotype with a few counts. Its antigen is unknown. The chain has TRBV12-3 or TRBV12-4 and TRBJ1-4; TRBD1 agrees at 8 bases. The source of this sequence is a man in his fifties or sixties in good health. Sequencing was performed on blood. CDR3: CASSPRSDRDDEKLFF. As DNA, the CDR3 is TGTGCCAGCAGTCCCCGATCGGACAGGGATGATGAAAAACTGTTTTTT.